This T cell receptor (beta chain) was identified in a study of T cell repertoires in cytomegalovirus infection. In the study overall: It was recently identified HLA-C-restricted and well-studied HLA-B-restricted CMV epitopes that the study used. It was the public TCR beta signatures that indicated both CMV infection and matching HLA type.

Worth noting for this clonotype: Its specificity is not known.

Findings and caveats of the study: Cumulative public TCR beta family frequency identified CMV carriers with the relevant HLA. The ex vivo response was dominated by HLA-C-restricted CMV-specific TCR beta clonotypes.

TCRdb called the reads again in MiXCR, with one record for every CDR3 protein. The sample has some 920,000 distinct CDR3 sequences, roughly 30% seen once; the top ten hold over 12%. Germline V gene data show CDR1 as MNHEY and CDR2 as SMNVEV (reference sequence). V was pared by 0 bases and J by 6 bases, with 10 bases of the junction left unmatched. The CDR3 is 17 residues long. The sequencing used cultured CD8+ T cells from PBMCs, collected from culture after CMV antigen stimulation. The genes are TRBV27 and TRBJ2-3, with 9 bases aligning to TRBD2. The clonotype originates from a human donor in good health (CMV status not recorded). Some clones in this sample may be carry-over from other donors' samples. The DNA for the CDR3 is TGTGCCAGCAGTTTATCAGGGGGTAGCGGGGGTGCGGATACGCAGTATTTT. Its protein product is CASSLSGGSGGADTQYF.